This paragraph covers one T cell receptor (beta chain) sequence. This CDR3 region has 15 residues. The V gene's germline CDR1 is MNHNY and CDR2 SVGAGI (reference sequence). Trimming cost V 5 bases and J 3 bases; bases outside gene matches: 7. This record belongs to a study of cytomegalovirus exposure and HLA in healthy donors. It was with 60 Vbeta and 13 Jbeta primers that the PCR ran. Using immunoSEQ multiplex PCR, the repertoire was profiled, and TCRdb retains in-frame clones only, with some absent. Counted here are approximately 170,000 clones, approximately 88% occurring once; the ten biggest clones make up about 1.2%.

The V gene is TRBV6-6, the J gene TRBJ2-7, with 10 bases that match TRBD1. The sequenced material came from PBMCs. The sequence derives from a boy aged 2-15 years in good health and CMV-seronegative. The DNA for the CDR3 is TGTGCCAGCAGTCGACTGGACAGGGGGGGCTACGAGCAGTACTTC. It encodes CASSRLDRGGYEQYF.